This record looks at one TCR beta chain sequence and its context. Original handling: Amplification with reference gene primers provided the estimates of nucleated cell counts. The table came from immunoSEQ multiplex PCR; TCRdb's copy has only in-frame clones and leaves some out. The DNA was the basis for D and trimming; V, J and clone size are from that table. This table has approximately 100,000 clones, approximately 85% appearing once. This sample is drawn from a study of blood T cell repertoires in COVID-19. The CDR3 runs 15 residues. Germline CDR1 reads SGHTA; CDR2 reads FQGNSA. Trimming removed 3 bases from V and 7 bases from J, with 17 bases in between.

The sequence was obtained from a human donor in a cohort sampled during active COVID-19. V is TRBV7-2 and J is TRBJ2-3; the D gene is possibly TRBD1 (6 bases). Sequenced sample: peripheral blood. The DNA of the CDR3 is TGTGCCAGCAGCTTGGCCGGACAGACCGGAAATACGCAGTATTTT. Its protein product is CASSLAGQTGNTQYF.